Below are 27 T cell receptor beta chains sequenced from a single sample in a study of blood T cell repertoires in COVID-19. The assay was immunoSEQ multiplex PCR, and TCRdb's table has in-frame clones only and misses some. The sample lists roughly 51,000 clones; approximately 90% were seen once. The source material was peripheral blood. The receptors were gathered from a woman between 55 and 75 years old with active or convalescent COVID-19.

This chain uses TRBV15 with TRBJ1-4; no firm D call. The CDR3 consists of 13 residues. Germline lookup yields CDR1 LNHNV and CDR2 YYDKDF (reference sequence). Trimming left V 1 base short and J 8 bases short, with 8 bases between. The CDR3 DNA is TGTGCCACCAGCAGAGTCCTGGAGGAAAAACTGTTTTTT. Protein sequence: CATSRVLEEKLFF.

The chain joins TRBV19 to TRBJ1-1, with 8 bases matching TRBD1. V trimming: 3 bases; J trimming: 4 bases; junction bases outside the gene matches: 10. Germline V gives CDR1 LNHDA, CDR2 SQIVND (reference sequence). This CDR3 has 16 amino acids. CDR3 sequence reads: CASSIGQGPLSTEAFF. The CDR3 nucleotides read TGTGCCAGTAGTATCGGACAGGGTCCTCTTAGCACTGAAGCTTTCTTT. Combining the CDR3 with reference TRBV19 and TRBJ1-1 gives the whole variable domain DGGITQSPKYLFRKEGQNVTLSCEQNLNHDAMYWYRQDPGQGLRLIYYSQIVNDFQKGDIAEGYSVSREKKESFPLTVTSAQKNPTAFYLCASSIGQGPLSTEAFFGQGTRLTVV.

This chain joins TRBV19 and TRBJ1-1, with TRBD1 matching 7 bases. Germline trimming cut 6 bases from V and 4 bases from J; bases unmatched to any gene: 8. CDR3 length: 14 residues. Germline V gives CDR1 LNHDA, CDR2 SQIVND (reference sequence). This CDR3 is CASRERQGSTEAFF. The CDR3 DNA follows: TGTGCCAGTAGGGAAAGACAGGGAAGCACTGAAGCTTTCTTT.

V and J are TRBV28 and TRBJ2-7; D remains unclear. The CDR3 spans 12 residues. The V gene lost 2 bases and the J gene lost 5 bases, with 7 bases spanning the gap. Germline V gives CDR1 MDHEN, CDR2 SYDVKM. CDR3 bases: TGTGCCAGCAGTTTACAGGCCCACGAGCAGTACTTC. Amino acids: CASSLQAHEQYF.

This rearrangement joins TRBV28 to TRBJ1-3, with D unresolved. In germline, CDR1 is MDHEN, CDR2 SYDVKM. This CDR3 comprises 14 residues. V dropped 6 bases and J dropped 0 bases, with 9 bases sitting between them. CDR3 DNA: TGTGCCAGCAGGGTGTTGAGCTCTGGAAACACCATATATTTT. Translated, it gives CASRVLSSGNTIYF.

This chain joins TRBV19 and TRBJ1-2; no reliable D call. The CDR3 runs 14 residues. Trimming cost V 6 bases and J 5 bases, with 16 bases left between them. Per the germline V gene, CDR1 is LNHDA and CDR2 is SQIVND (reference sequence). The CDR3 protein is CASSATSSDYGYTF. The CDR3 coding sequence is TGTGCCAGTAGCGCAACTTCCTCCGATTATGGCTACACCTTC.

CDR3 region: CAISEQGQPQHF. CDR3 nucleotides: TGTGCCATCAGTGAGCAGGGTCAGCCCCAGCATTTT. The J gene is TRBJ1-5, the V gene TRBV10-3, with D maybe TRBD1 (5 bases). Trimming left V 2 bases short and J 6 bases short, with 5 bases between. The CDR3 totals 12 residues. Germline V lookup: CDR1 ENHRY, CDR2 SYGVKD.

CDR3 amino acids: CASRRDRNANTGELFF. DNA for the CDR3: TGTGCCAGCAGACGAGACAGAAACGCGAACACCGGGGAGCTGTTTTTT. The chain carries TRBV2 and TRBJ2-2, with D possibly being TRBD1 (5 bases). Per germline, CDR1 SNHLY and CDR2 FYNNEI. Trimming stripped 6 bases from V and 0 bases from J, with 14 bases between. The CDR3 loop spans 16 amino acids.

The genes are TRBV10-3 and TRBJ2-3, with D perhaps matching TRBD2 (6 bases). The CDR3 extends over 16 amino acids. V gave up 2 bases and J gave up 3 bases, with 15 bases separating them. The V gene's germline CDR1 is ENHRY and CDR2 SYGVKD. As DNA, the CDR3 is TGTGCCATCAGTGAGGGGGTCGGGGGTGCGACAGATACGCAGTATTTT. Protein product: CAISEGVGGATDTQYF.

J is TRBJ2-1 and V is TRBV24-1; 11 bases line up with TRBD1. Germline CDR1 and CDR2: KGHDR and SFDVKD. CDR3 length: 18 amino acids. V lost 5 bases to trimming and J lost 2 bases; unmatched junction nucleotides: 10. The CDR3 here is CATSGGQGADFTYNEQFF. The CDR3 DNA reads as TGTGCCACCAGTGGAGGACAGGGGGCTGATTTTACCTACAATGAGCAGTTCTTC.

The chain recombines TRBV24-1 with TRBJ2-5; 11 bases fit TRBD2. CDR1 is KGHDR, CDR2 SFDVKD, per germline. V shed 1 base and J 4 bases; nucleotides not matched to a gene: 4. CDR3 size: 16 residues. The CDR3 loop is CATSDFSTSGAETQYF. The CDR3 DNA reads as TGTGCCACCAGTGATTTCTCGACTAGCGGGGCAGAGACCCAGTACTTC.

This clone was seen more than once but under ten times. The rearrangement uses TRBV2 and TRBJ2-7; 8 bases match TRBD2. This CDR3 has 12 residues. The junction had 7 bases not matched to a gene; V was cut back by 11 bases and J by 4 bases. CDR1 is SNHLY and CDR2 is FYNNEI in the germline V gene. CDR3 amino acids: CASESGRYEQYF. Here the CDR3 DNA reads TGTGCCTCGGAAAGCGGGAGATACGAGCAGTACTTC.

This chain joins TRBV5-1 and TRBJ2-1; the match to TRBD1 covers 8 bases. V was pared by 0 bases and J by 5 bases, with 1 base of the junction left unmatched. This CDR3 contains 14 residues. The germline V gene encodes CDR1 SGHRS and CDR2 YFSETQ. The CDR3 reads CASSLGTGNNEQFF. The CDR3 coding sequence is TGCGCCAGCAGCTTGGGGACAGGGAACAATGAGCAGTTCTTC. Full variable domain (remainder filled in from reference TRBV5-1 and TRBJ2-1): KAGVTQTPRYLIKTRGQQVTLSCSPISGHRSVSWYQQTPGQGLQFLFEYFSETQRNKGNFPGRFSGRQFSNSRSEMNVSTLELGDSALYLCASSLGTGNNEQFFGPGTRLTVL.

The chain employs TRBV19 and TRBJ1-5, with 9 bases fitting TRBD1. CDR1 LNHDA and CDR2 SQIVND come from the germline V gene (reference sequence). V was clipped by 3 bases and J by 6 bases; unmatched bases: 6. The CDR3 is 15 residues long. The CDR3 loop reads CASSITGGGSQPQHF. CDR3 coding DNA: TGTGCCAGTAGTATCACAGGGGGCGGGAGTCAGCCCCAGCATTTT. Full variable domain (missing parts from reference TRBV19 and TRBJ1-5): DGGITQSPKYLFRKEGQNVTLSCEQNLNHDAMYWYRQDPGQGLRLIYYSQIVNDFQKGDIAEGYSVSREKKESFPLTVTSAQKNPTAFYLCASSITGGGSQPQHFGDGTRLSIL.

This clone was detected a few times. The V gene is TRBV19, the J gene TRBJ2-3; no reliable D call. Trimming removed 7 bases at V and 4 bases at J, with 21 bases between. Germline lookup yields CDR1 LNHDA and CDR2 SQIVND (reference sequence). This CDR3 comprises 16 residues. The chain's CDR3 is CASNPTRSERADTQYF. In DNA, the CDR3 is TGTGCCAGTAACCCGACTCGATCCGAACGGGCAGATACGCAGTATTTT.

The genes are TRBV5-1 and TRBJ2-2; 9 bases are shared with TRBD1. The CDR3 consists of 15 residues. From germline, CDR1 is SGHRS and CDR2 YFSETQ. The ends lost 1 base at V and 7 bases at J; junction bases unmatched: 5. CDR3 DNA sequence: TGCGCCAGCAGCTTGTTACAGGGGGCGAGCGGGGAGCTGTTTTTT. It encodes CASSLLQGASGELFF.

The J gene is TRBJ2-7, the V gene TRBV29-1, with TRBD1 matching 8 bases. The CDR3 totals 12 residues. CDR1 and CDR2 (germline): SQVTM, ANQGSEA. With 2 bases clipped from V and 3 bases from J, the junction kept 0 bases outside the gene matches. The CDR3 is CSVETGGYEQYF. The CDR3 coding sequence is TGCAGCGTTGAAACAGGGGGCTACGAGCAGTACTTC.

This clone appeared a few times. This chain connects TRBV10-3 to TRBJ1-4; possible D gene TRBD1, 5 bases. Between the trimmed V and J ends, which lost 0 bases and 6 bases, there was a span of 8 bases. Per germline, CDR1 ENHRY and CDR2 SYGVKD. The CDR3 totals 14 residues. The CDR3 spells CAISESRGDEKLFF. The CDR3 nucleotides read TGTGCCATCAGTGAGTCCCGGGGGGATGAAAAACTGTTTTTT.

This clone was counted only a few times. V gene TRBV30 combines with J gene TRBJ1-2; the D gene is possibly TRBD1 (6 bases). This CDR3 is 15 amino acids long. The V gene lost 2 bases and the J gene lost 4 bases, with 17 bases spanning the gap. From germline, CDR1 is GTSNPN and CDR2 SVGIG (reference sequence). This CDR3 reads CAWSNAGGAVYGYTF. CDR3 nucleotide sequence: TGTGCCTGGAGTAACGCGGGGGGCGCAGTCTATGGCTACACCTTC. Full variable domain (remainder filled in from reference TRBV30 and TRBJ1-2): SQTIHQWPATLVQPVGSPLSLECTVEGTSNPNLYWYRQAAGRGLQLLFYSVGIGQISSEVPQNLSASRPQDRQFILSSKKLLLSDSGFYLCAWSNAGGAVYGYTFGSGTRLTVV.

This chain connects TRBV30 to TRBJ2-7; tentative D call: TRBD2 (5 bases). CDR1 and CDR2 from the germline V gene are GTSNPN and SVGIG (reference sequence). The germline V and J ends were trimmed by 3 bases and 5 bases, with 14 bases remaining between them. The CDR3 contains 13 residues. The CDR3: CAWREVGTDEQYF. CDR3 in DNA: TGTGCCTGGAGGGAGGTGGGTACGGACGAGCAGTACTTC.

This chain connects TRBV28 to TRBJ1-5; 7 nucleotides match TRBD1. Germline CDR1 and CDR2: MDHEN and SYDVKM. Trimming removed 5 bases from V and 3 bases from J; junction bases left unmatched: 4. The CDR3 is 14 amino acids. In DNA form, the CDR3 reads TGTGCCAGCAGTCTGGACAGGAACAATCAGCCCCAGCATTTT. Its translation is CASSLDRNNQPQHF. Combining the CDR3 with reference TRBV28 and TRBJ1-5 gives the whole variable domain DVKVTQSSRYLVKRTGEKVFLECVQDMDHENMFWYRQDPGLGLRLIYFSYDVKMKEKGDIPEGYSVSREKKERFSLILESASTNQTSMYLCASSLDRNNQPQHFGDGTRLSIL.

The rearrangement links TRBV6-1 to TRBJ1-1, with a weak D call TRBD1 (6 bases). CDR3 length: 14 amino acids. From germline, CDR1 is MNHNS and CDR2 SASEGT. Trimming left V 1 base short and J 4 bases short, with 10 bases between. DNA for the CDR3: TGTGCCAGCAGTGAAGATTTAGGGGGCACTGAAGCTTTCTTT. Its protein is CASSEDLGGTEAFF.

The CDR3 sequence: CASSIRAGELFF. The CDR3 DNA sequence: TGTGCCAGTAGTATCAGGGCTGGGGAGCTGTTTTTT. The chain uses TRBV19 and TRBJ2-2; tentatively, D is TRBD1 (5 bases). Trimming took off 3 bases at V and 8 bases at J, with 7 bases between the two ends. Looked up from germline, CDR1 is LNHDA and CDR2 is SQIVND (reference sequence). This CDR3 contains 12 residues.

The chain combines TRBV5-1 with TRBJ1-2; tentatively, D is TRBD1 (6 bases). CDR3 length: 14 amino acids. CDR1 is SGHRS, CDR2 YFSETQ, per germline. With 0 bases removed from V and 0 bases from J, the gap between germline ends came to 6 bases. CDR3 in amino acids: CASSLEGANYGYTF. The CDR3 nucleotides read TGCGCCAGCAGCTTGGAGGGGGCTAACTATGGCTACACCTTC.

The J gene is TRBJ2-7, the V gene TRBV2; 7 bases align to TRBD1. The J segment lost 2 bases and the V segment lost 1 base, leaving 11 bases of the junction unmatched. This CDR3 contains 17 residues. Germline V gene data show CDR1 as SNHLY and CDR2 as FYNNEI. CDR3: CASSEDPNRDSPYEQYF. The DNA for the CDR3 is TGTGCCAGCAGTGAAGACCCTAATAGGGACAGCCCCTACGAGCAGTACTTC.

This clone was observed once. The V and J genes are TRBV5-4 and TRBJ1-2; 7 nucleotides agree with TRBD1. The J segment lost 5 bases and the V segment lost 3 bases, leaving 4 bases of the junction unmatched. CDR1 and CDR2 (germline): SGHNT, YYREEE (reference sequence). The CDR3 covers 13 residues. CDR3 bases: TGTGCCAGCAGCTCACAGGGGTGGTATGGCTACACCTTC. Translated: CASSSQGWYGYTF.

CDR3 bases: TGTGCCAGTAGGGACAGTATGACGGCTCAGCCCCAGCATTTT. This codes for CASRDSMTAQPQHF. The chain couples TRBV19 to TRBJ1-5; tentative D call: TRBD1 (6 bases). Germline CDR1 and CDR2: LNHDA and SQIVND (reference sequence). Trimming took off 6 bases at V and 6 bases at J, with 15 bases between the two ends. CDR3 length: 14 residues.